These 14 T cell receptor beta chains originate from one sample sequenced in a study of blood T cell repertoires in COVID-19. TCRdb's copy holds only in-frame clones and misses some; the assay was immunoSEQ multiplex PCR. The sample records some 160,000 clones, 80% being singletons. Sequenced material: PBMCs or T cells enriched from blood (not recorded which). The receptors were gathered from a woman aged 55-70 years who had recovered from COVID-19.

The gene calls are TRBV2 and TRBJ1-6; no firm D call. V lost 6 bases and J lost 6, with 9 bases in between. Germline loops: CDR1 SNHLY, CDR2 FYNNEI. The CDR3 runs to 13 residues. In DNA, the CDR3 is TGTGCCAGCAGCCTACCCCTTAATTCACCCCTCCACTTT. Its translation is CASSLPLNSPLHF.

In its sample, this clone was seen once. V and J are TRBV3-1 (or the pseudogene TRBV3-2) and TRBJ1-3; D not certain. The CDR3 has 15 residues. The V end lost 1 base, the J end lost 2 bases, and 9 bases lay between the germline ends. Germline V gene lookup returns CDR1 LGHDT and CDR2 YNNKEL (reference sequence). The CDR3 loop reads CASSQGAMAGNTIYF. The CDR3 bases are TGTGCCAGCAGCCAAGGGGCGATGGCTGGAAACACCATATATTTT.

The chain carries TRBV20-1 and TRBJ1-1; D is uncertain. Germline lookup yields CDR1 DFQATT and CDR2 SNEGSKA (reference sequence). This CDR3 has 11 amino acids. V was shortened by 6 bases and J by 1 base, with 6 bases between the two germline ends. The CDR3 here is CSAAGNTEAFF. CDR3 DNA sequence: TGCAGTGCAGCAGGGAACACTGAAGCTTTCTTT.

The gene calls are TRBV7-8 and TRBJ2-5; D possibly corresponds to TRBD1 (6 bases). Germline V CDR1 and CDR2: SGHVS, FQNEAQ. The CDR3 sequence is 15 residues long. The V end lost 1 base, the J end lost 9 bases, and 18 bases lay between the germline ends. CDR3 nucleotide sequence: TGTGCCAGCAGCTTAGAGGGGGTACCTTCTGGGGCCCAGTACTTC. Its protein product is CASSLEGVPSGAQYF.

The chain carries TRBV10-1 and TRBJ2-1; D call uncertain. The length of the CDR3 is 13 residues. The V gene's germline CDR1 is WNHNN and CDR2 SYGVQD (reference sequence). V gave up 2 bases and J gave up 6 bases, with 8 bases separating them. DNA for the CDR3: TGCGCCAGCAGTGAGGGCAGTGTCAATGAGCAGTTCTTC. Its translation is CASSEGSVNEQFF.

This clone was detected once. This chain links TRBV21-1 with TRBJ1-5; the DNA was not compared with TRBD1, the D call given in the table. TRBV21-1 is tagged as a pseudogene. This CDR3 contains 16 residues. The CDR3 sequence is CASSKASQGACQPQHF. The CDR3 coding sequence is TGTGCCAGCAGCAAAGCGTCCCAGGGGGCATGCCAGCCCCAGCATTTT.

The chain couples TRBV12-3 or TRBV12-4 to TRBJ2-7, with 8 bases matching TRBD1. This CDR3 comprises 12 residues. Losses at the gene ends were 5 bases for V and 6 bases for J; bases not matched to a gene: 3. The CDR3 here is CASSRTGSEQYF. Written as DNA, the CDR3 is TGTGCCAGCAGTCGGACAGGGAGCGAGCAGTACTTC.

The rearrangement joins TRBV5-6 to TRBJ2-4, with no clear D. The V end was cut by 4 bases, the J end by 0 bases, with 14 bases between. The V gene's germline CDR1 is SGHDT and CDR2 YYEEEE. CDR3 length equals 16 residues. CDR3: CASSVSNYLAKNIQYF. The CDR3 bases are TGTGCCAGCAGCGTTTCAAATTACTTAGCCAAAAACATTCAGTACTTC.

CDR3 in amino acids: CASSSTGAPTYNEQFF. The CDR3 DNA reads TGCGCCAGCAGCTCAACAGGGGCGCCGACCTACAATGAGCAGTTCTTC. The V gene is TRBV5-1, the J gene TRBJ2-1; 7 nucleotides align to TRBD1. V gave up 3 bases and J gave up 2 bases; unmatched junction bases: 8. The CDR3 runs to 16 residues. Germline CDR1 SGHRS, CDR2 YFSETQ.

The chain couples TRBV29-1 to TRBJ1-5; no definite D call. The length of the CDR3 is 14 residues. Germline CDR1 SQVTM, CDR2 ANQGSEA. Trimming took 2 bases from V and 0 from J, leaving 8 bases between them. This CDR3 is CSVESGDSNQPQHF. The CDR3 DNA reads as TGCAGCGTTGAATCCGGAGATAGCAATCAGCCCCAGCATTTT.

V is TRBV10-3 and J is TRBJ1-2; tentatively, D is TRBD1 (5 bases). Germline CDR1 reads ENHRY; CDR2 reads SYGVKD. The CDR3 runs to 13 residues. Trimming shortened V by 3 bases and J by 4 bases, and 9 bases separated the two germline ends. The CDR3 bases are TGTGCCATCAGTGACAGGGCGATCTATGGCTACACCTTC. It yields the protein CAISDRAIYGYTF.

CDR3 in amino acids: CASSFDYSLSYEQYF. The CDR3 DNA reads TGCGCCAGCAGTTTTGACTACTCCCTCTCCTACGAGCAGTACTTC. The chain links TRBV5-1 to TRBJ2-7; D is possibly TRBD2 (5 bases). The germline CDR1 and CDR2 sequences are SGHRS and YFSETQ. The CDR3 contains 15 residues. Trimming left V 5 bases short and J 0 bases short, with 15 bases between.

The J gene is TRBJ1-1, the V gene TRBV30, with D maybe TRBD1 (6 bases). Trimming took off 1 base at V and 4 bases at J, with 19 bases between the two ends. CDR3 length: 16 amino acids. Germline V gives CDR1 GTSNPN, CDR2 SVGIG (reference sequence). In nucleotides, the CDR3 is TGTGCCTGGAGTGGGTCAGGGAGGGGGAGGGTCACTGAAGCTTTCTTT. Translated: CAWSGSGRGRVTEAFF.

CDR3 in amino acids: CARPPREWSQETQYF. In DNA form, the CDR3 reads TGTGCCAGGCCTCCCAGGGAATGGTCTCAAGAGACCCAGTACTTC. This chain joins TRBV19 and TRBJ2-5, with a possible D match to TRBD1 (5 bases). Trimming stripped 9 bases from V and 2 bases from J, with 19 bases between. The CDR3 is 15 amino acids. The V gene's germline CDR1 is LNHDA and CDR2 SQIVND (reference sequence).